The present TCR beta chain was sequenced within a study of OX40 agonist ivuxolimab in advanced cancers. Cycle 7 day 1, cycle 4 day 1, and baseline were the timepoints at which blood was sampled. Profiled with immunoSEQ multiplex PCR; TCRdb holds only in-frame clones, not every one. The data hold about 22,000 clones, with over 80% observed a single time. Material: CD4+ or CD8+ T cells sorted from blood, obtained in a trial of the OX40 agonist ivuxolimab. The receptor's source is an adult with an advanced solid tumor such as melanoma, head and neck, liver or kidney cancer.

CDR3: CASRSLRSGELFF. The CDR3, as DNA: TGTGCCAGCAGATCACTCCGGTCCGGGGAGCTGTTTTTT. The chain has TRBV11-3 and TRBJ2-2; D is uncertain. Germline loops: CDR1 SGHNT, CDR2 YENEEA. This CDR3 contains 13 residues. Trimming stripped 6 bases from V and 6 bases from J, with 11 bases between.